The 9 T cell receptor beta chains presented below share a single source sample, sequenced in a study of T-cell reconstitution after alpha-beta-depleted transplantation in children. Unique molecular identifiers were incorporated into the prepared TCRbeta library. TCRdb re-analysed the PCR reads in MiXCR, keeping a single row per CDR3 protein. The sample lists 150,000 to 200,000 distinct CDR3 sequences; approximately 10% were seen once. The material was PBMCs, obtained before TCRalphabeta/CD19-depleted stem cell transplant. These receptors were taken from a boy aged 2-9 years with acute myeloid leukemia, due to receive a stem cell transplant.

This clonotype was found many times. The CDR3 DNA reads TGTGCCAGCAGCCAAAACGGGCTTCGGGTTCAAGATACGCAGTATTTT. Translating gives CASSQNGLRVQDTQYF. The chain has TRBV3-1 and TRBJ2-3; D gene uncertain. CDR1 and CDR2 from the germline V gene are LGHDT and YNNKEL (reference sequence). The V gene lost 2 bases and the J gene lost 5 bases, with 17 bases spanning the gap. The CDR3 is 16 amino acids.

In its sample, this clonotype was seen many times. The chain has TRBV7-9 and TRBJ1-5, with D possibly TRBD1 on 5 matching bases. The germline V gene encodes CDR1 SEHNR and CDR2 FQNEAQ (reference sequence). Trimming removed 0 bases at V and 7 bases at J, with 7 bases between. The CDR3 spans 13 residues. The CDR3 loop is CASSLAGAQPQHF. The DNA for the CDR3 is TGTGCCAGCAGCTTAGCAGGGGCACAGCCCCAGCATTTT. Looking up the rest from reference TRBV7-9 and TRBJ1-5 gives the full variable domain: DTGVSQNPRHKITKRGQNVTFRCDPISEHNRLYWYRQTLGQGPEFLTYFQNEAQLEKSRLLSDRFSAERPKGSFSTLEIQRTEQGDSAMYLCASSLAGAQPQHFGDGTRLSIL.

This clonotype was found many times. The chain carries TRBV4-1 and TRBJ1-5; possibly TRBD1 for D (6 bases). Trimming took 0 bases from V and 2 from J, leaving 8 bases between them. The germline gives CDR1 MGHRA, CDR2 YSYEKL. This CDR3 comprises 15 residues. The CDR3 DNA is TGCGCCAGCAGCCAAGAGAAGGGGGGCAATCAGCCCCAGCATTTT. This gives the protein CASSQEKGGNQPQHF.

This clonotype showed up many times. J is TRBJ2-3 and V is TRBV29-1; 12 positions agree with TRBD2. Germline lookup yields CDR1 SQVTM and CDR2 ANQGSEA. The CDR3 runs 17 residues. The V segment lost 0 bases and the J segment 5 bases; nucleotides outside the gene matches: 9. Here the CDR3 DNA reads TGCAGCGTTGAAGATAGGGCTAGCGGGAGGGCCGAAGATACGCAGTATTTT. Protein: CSVEDRASGRAEDTQYF.

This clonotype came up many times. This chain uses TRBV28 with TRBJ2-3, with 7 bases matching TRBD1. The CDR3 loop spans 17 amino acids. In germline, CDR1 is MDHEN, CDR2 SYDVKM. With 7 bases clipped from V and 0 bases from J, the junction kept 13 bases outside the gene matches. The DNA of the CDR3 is TGTGCCAGCATCTCCTACGCAGACAGGGTGAGCACAGATACGCAGTATTTT. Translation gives CASISYADRVSTDTQYF.

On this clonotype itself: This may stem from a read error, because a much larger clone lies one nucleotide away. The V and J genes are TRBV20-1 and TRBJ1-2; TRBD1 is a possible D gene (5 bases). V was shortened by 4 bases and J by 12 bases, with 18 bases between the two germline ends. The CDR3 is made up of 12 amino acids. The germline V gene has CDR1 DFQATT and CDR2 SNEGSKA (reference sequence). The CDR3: CSATNSWRGDTF. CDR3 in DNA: TGCAGTGCTACAAACTCCTGGAGGGGCGACACCTTC.

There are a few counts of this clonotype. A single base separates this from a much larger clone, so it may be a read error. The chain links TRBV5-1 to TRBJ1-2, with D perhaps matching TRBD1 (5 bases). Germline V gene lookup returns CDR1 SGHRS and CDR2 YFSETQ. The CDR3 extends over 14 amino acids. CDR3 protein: CASSWGTLEGGYPF. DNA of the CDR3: TGCGCCAGCAGCTGGGGGACTCTGGAAGGTGGCTACCCCTTC. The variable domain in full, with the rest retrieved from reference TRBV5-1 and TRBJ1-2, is KAGVTQTPRYLIKTRGQQVTLSCSPISGHRSVSWYQQTPGQGLQFLFEYFSETQRNKGNFPGRFSGRQFSNSRSEMNVSTLELGDSALYLCASSWGTLEGGYPFGSGTRLTVV.

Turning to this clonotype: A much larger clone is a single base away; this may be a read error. The CDR3 DNA is TGCAGTCCCCAGGTCCTTGATTCACCCCTCCACTTT. This translates into CSPQVLDSPLHF. The genes are TRBV20-1 and TRBJ1-6; no firm D call. The CDR3 totals 12 residues. Looked up from germline, CDR1 is DFQATT and CDR2 is SNEGSKA (reference sequence). The V gene lost 8 bases and the J gene lost 8 bases, with 13 bases spanning the gap.

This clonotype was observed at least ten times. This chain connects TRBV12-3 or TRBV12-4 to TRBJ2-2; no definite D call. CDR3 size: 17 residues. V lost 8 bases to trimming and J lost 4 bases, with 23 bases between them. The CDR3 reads CASSTLYPQPPTGELFF. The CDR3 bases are TGTGCCAGCTCTACTTTATATCCGCAGCCCCCCACCGGGGAGCTGTTTTTT.